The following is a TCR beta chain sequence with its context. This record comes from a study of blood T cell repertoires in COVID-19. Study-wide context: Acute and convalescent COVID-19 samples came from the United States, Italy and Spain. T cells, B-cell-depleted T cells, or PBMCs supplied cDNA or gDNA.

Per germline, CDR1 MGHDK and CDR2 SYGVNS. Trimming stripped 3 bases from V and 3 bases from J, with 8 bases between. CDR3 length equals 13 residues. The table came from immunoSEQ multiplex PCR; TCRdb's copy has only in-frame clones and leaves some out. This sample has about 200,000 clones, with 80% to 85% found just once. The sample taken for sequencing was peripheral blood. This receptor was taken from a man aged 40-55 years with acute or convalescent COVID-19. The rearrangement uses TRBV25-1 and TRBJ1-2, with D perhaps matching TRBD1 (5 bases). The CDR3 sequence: CASSEEGYYGYTF. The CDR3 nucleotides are TGTGCCAGCAGTGAGGAGGGGTACTATGGCTACACCTTC.